The subject of this entry is one T cell receptor (beta chain). This clonotype came up many times. The antigen this receptor binds is unknown. Within one base of it there is no much larger clone, and no base qualities were kept. Library generation was performed with PCR. The instrument given in TCRdb is Illumina HiSeq 2500. TCR libraries were prepared with molecular barcoding, using unique molecular identifiers to normalize TCRbeta repertoire quantification. The public reads were reprocessed in TCRdb via fastp at Q25 and MiXCR, keeping in-frame beta chains. Entries are consolidated by CDR3 protein sequence, retaining the most common genes and DNA. In all, the sample holds hundreds of thousands of distinct CDR3 sequences, and over 25% of those were seen once. The top ten constitute 2% to 3% of the sample. This entry is derived from a study of T-cell reconstitution after alpha-beta-depleted transplantation in children (TCRdb year 2016). For context, the study as a whole: T-cell immune reconstitution after TCRalphabeta/CD19-depleted allogeneic hematopoietic cell transplantation in children was quantitatively tracked in the study by means of TCR repertoire profiling.

Trimming at the junction amounts to 2 bases on V and 5 bases on J, and the germline ends lie 6 bases apart. CDR1 and CDR2, per the germline V gene (reference sequence), are DFQATT and SNEGSKA. The CDR3 goes from the cysteine to the phenylalanine over 11 residues. Here the CDR3 DNA is all that survives: 33 bases in frame from base 1. This sequence uses TRBV20-1 and TRBJ1-1, with the identity of the D gene unclear. The receptor was isolated from a human donor who donated a stem cell graft to a child with aplastic anemia. Sequencing was performed on PBMCs from the stem cell graft donor, taken from the stem cell graft. The CDR3 in this case is CSARLGTEAFF. In nucleotides, the sequence is TGCAGTGCTAGACTGGGGACTGAAGCTTTCTTT.